The rows below give T cell receptor beta chains drawn from one sample of a study of T cells in Graves' hyperthyroidism and ophthalmopathy. TCRdb reprocessed the multiplex PCR reads with MiXCR, giving one entry per CDR3 protein. The sample comprises 300,000 or so distinct CDR3 sequences, around 17% of which are singletons, and approximately 35% rests with the top ten. Sequencing was done on a sample of blood. The receptors here all came from a man aged 25 to 45 with Graves' hyperthyroidism. Both conserved end residues are part of each CDR3. A D gene is named only where the DNA matches it firmly. Some rows have no size entry. The others give once, few or many, or a class for an expanded clone.

size	V	D	J	CDR3	DNA
many	TRBV20-1	NA	TRBJ2-3	CSARNHGTQYF	TGCAGTGCTAGAAACCACGGTACGCAGTATTTT
many	TRBV3-1	TRBD2	TRBJ2-1	CASSQEPASGRANEQFF	TGTGCCAGCAGCCAAGAACCGGCTAGCGGGAGGGCGAATGAGCAGTTCTTC
many	TRBV6-2/TRBV6-3	NA	TRBJ1-1	CASSYGRNNGEAFF	TGTGCCAGCAGTTACGGCCGGAATAATGGTGAAGCTTTCTTT
NA	TRBV5-6	NA	TRBJ1-1	CASSPGSRTEAFF	TGTGCCAGCAGCCCAGGGTCCCGCACTGAAGCTTTCTTT
NA	TRBV7-8	NA	TRBJ1-1	CASSSTGHTEAFF	TGTGCCAGCAGCTCGACAGGCCACACTGAAGCTTTCTTT
NA	TRBV12-3/TRBV12-4	NA	TRBJ2-5	CASSRARVLYF	TGTGCCAGCAGCCGGGCCCGCGTTCTGTACTTC
NA	TRBV20-1	NA	TRBJ2-5	CSALQQETQYF	TGCAGTGCTCTCCAACAAGAGACCCAGTACTTC
NA	TRBV3-1	TRBD1	TRBJ1-2	CASSPGQGITF	TGTGCCAGCAGTCCCGGACAGGGGATAACCTTC
few	TRBV5-1	TRBD1	TRBJ1-3	CASSGGTAGNTIYF	TGCGCCAGCAGCGGGGGGACAGCCGGAAACACCATATATTTT
many	TRBV11-3	NA	TRBJ2-7	CASSLNTGYEQYF	TGTGCCAGCAGCCTGAACACAGGCTACGAGCAGTACTTC
many	TRBV20-1	NA	TRBJ2-7	CSARRPGPGGVEQYF	TGCAGTGCTAGACGACCCGGCCCCGGGGGAGTCGAGCAGTACTTC
NA	TRBV7-9	TRBD2	TRBJ2-2	CASSPGRAAGVTGELFF	TGTGCCAGCAGCCCAGGTCGAGCAGCGGGAGTCACCGGGGAGCTGTTTTTT
few	TRBV19	NA	TRBJ2-7	CASSGITGLYEQYF	TGTGCCAGTAGTGGTATTACAGGTCTCTACGAGCAGTACTTC
many	TRBV6-5	NA	TRBJ2-2	CASSYMRELNTGELFF	TGTGCCAGCAGTTACATGCGGGAACTGAACACCGGGGAGCTGTTTTTT